The 15 T cell receptor beta chains reported below all come from one sample, sequenced in a study of PD-L1 blockade in urothelial cancer. The method was immunoSEQ multiplex PCR; TCRdb's version includes in-frame clones alone and lacks a portion of them. Of some 40,000 clones detected, 91% appear once; the ten largest clones hold 7.3%. As for time point: peripheral blood 6 weeks after treatment start. The specimen comprised PBMCs, sampled around atezolizumab (anti-PD-L1) treatment. Every receptor here comes from a man between 65 and 80 years old with urothelial cancer.

As DNA, the CDR3 is TGCGCCAGCAGCCAAACAGGAGATGAATACAATGAGCAGTTCTTC. Translation gives CASSQTGDEYNEQFF. The V gene is TRBV5-1, the J gene TRBJ2-1; tentative D call: TRBD1 (5 bases). Germline V gives CDR1 SGHRS, CDR2 YFSETQ. This CDR3 is 15 amino acids long. The V gene lost 4 bases and the J gene lost 4 bases, with 15 bases spanning the gap.

The chain joins TRBV5-8 to TRBJ2-7; the D gene is possibly TRBD2 (6 bases). Germline CDR1 SGHTS, CDR2 YDEGEE. This CDR3 is 12 amino acids long. The V and J ends lost 4 bases and 4 bases respectively, with 9 bases between them. The CDR3 region has the DNA TGTGCCAGCAGCCTCCGGGGGTACGAGCAGTACTTC. It translates to CASSLRGYEQYF. The complete variable domain, with remaining parts taken from reference TRBV5-8 and TRBJ2-7, reads EAGVTQSPTHLIKTRGQQATLRCSPISGHTSVYWYQQALGLGLQFLLWYDEGEERNRGNFPPRFSGRQFPNYSSELNVNALELEDSALYLCASSLRGYEQYFGPGTRLTVT.

About this clone: The same CDR3 also results from other DNA sequences found in this sample. V and J are TRBV5-1 and TRBJ2-3; TRBD1 agrees at 10 bases. Germline CDR1 is SGHRS and CDR2 is YFSETQ. CDR3 size: 16 residues. The junction had 4 bases not matched to a gene; V was cut back by 0 bases and J by 3 bases. Here the CDR3 DNA reads TGCGCCAGCAGCTTGGCGGACAGGGGGAGTACAGATACGCAGTATTTT. Translation gives CASSLADRGSTDTQYF.

This chain uses TRBV28 with TRBJ2-7; 10 bases fit TRBD2. The germline V gene has CDR1 MDHEN and CDR2 SYDVKM. This CDR3 spans 14 amino acids. V lost 10 bases to trimming and J lost 0 bases; unmatched junction nucleotides: 6. DNA of the CDR3: TGTGCCATCGGAGCTAGCGGGAGCTCCTACGAGCAGTACTTC. It translates to CAIGASGSSYEQYF.

This chain connects TRBV5-1 to TRBJ1-2, with 9 positions matching TRBD1. Germline trimming cut 0 bases from V and 8 bases from J; bases unmatched to any gene: 5. CDR1 SGHRS and CDR2 YFSETQ come from the germline V gene. The CDR3 has 14 residues. The DNA of the CDR3 is TGCGCCAGCAGCTTGGGGGACAGGGAGAGCGGCTACACCTTC. As protein: CASSLGDRESGYTF.

The chain's CDR3 is CASSHGFWTGTSYEQYF. CDR3 DNA sequence: TGCGCCAGCAGCCACGGCTTTTGGACAGGTACTTCCTACGAGCAGTACTTC. The chain has TRBV5-1 and TRBJ2-7; 7 positions match TRBD1. The CDR3 has 17 residues. Germline V gene data show CDR1 as SGHRS and CDR2 as YFSETQ. V trimming: 4 bases; J trimming: 1 base; junction bases outside the gene matches: 14.

As DNA, the CDR3 is TGCAGCGGGTCGATACTAGCGGGAGGCTCGAATGAGCAGTTCTTC. Translation: CSGSILAGGSNEQFF. This chain joins TRBV29-1 and TRBJ2-1, with 12 bases that match TRBD2. The CDR3 extends over 15 amino acids. The V gene end was trimmed by 7 bases and the J gene end by 7 bases; junction bases not matched to a gene: 11. Per the germline V gene, CDR1 is SQVTM and CDR2 is ANQGSEA.

This clone was seen just once. The chain uses TRBV9 and TRBJ2-1; D perhaps matches TRBD2 (6 bases). The CDR3 extends over 15 amino acids. Trimming removed 0 bases from V and 4 bases from J, with 11 bases in between. From germline, CDR1 is SGDLS and CDR2 YYNGEE. CDR3 bases: TGTGCCAGCAGCGTAGCGGAGGGTCTGTACAATGAGCAGTTCTTC. Encoded protein: CASSVAEGLYNEQFF.

The chain uses TRBV5-1 and TRBJ2-3; 11 nucleotides align to TRBD2. The CDR3 spans 14 residues. Germline lookup yields CDR1 SGHRS and CDR2 YFSETQ. Germline trimming cut 4 bases from V and 4 bases from J; bases unmatched to any gene: 2. CDR3 region: CASSGGLAADTQYF. Here the CDR3 DNA reads TGCGCCAGCAGCGGGGGACTAGCGGCAGATACGCAGTATTTT.

J is TRBJ2-2 and V is TRBV9, with unresolved D. The germline gives CDR1 SGDLS, CDR2 YYNGEE. V lost 3 bases and J 7 bases, leaving 7 bases between the germline ends. The CDR3 runs 12 residues. CDR3: CASSGVIGELFF. CDR3 coding DNA: TGTGCCAGCAGCGGTGTAATCGGGGAGCTGTTTTTT. Complete variable domain (other parts from reference TRBV9 and TRBJ2-2): DSGVTQTPKHLITATGQRVTLRCSPRSGDLSVYWYQQSLDQGLQFLIQYYNGEERAKGNILERFSAQQFPDLHSELNLSSLELGDSALYFCASSGVIGELFFGEGSRLTVL.

The V call is TRBV19, the J call TRBJ2-2; TRBD2 matches 10 bases. The V gene's germline CDR1 is LNHDA and CDR2 SQIVND (reference sequence). CDR3 length: 15 amino acids. J gave up 5 bases and V 4 bases, and 4 bases lay outside the gene matches. CDR3 sequence reads: CASSSLAGVTGELFF. For the CDR3, the DNA is TGTGCCAGTAGTAGTCTAGCGGGAGTAACCGGGGAGCTGTTTTTT.

The V gene is TRBV10-3, the J gene TRBJ2-7; TRBD1 matches at 11 bases. The CDR3 covers 18 residues. The ends lost 2 bases at V and 3 bases at J; junction bases unmatched: 12. Germline V gene sequence: CDR1 ENHRY, CDR2 SYGVKD. The CDR3: CAISESRNPGQGGYEQYF. For the CDR3, the DNA is TGTGCCATCAGTGAGAGCAGAAACCCGGGACAGGGGGGCTACGAGCAGTACTTC.

The rearrangement joins TRBV9 to TRBJ2-2; 15 bases map to TRBD2. The CDR3 covers 17 residues. The V segment lost 4 bases and the J segment 7 bases; nucleotides outside the gene matches: 8. CDR1 and CDR2 from the germline V gene are SGDLS and YYNGEE. Written as DNA, the CDR3 is TGTGCCAGCAGCTCCGGACTAGCGGGAGGGCCGAACGGGGAGCTGTTTTTT. Its protein product is CASSSGLAGGPNGELFF.

The V call is TRBV28, the J call TRBJ2-7; D perhaps matches TRBD2 (7 bases). Germline CDR1 reads MDHEN; CDR2 reads SYDVKM. Trimming stripped 5 bases from V and 9 bases from J, with 26 bases between. The CDR3 sequence is 16 residues long. CDR3 protein: CASSHTVGAGEGGQYF. Written as DNA, the CDR3 is TGTGCCAGCAGTCACACCGTGGGGGCGGGGGAAGGAGGGCAGTACTTC.

The V gene is TRBV19, the J gene TRBJ1-2, with 10 nucleotides matching TRBD1. This CDR3 contains 15 residues. J gave up 7 bases and V 5 bases, and 10 bases lay outside the gene matches. Germline lookup yields CDR1 LNHDA and CDR2 SQIVND (reference sequence). CDR3 loop: CASSPGTGVVGGYTF. The CDR3 DNA is TGTGCCAGTAGTCCCGGGACAGGGGTTGTCGGTGGCTACACCTTC.